A single sample is the source of the 16 T cell receptor beta chains below, sequenced in a study of cytomegalovirus exposure and HLA in healthy donors listed by TCRdb under 2017. Libraries were built with the immunoSEQ multiplex PCR assay. The multiplex PCR relied on a mix of 60 forward primers for TCR Vbeta segments and 13 reverse primers for TCR Jbeta segments. As stored in TCRdb, this immuneACCESS dataset retains in-frame rearrangements with V and J assigned. A fraction of the clones does not appear; measured against another copy, unresolved V genes explain less than half of the discrepancy, and the remainder lacks a known reason. In all, the sample holds over 85,000 clones, and 76% of those were seen once. The top ten constitute roughly 2% of the sample. What was sequenced was PBMCs. These receptors were taken from a man aged 35 to 55 in good health and CMV-seronegative.

Concerning this clone: One end of the junction is discordant with germline, which a read error may explain. This rearrangement joins TRBV7-9 to TRBJ2-2; D is unresolved. The CDR3 is 15 residues long. Germline values: CDR1 SEHNR, CDR2 FQNEAQ (reference sequence). As DNA, the CDR3 is TGTGCCAGCACCTTAGCCGGAGTGAACACCGGGGAGCTGTTTTTT. This translates into CASTLAGVNTGELFF.

The chain employs TRBV4-1 and TRBJ1-6; a possible D gene is TRBD1 (6 bases). The CDR3 has 14 amino acids. Per the germline V gene, CDR1 is MGHRA and CDR2 is YSYEKL. The V and J ends lost 4 bases and 5 bases respectively, with 9 bases between them. Here the CDR3 reads CASSRTGNNSPLHF. The CDR3, as DNA: TGCGCCAGCAGCCGTACAGGGAATAATTCACCCCTCCACTTT.

The sample holds a few counts of this clone. The V gene is TRBV4-1, the J gene TRBJ2-7; D is perhaps TRBD1 (6 bases). Germline values: CDR1 MGHRA, CDR2 YSYEKL. There are 17 residues in the CDR3. Trimming left V 4 bases short and J 1 base short, with 20 bases between. CDR3 nucleotides: TGCGCCAGCAGCCCGCTTGGTGGCAGGGGCACTTCCTACGAGCAGTACTTC. Its protein product is CASSPLGGRGTSYEQYF.

The rearrangement joins TRBV5-4 to TRBJ1-1; TRBD1 is a possible D gene (5 bases). Trimming shortened V by 5 bases and J by 0 bases, and 8 bases separated the two germline ends. Germline lookup yields CDR1 SGHNT and CDR2 YYREEE (reference sequence). This CDR3 comprises 13 residues. The CDR3 loop is CASRGGVNTEAFF. Here the CDR3 DNA reads TGTGCCAGCAGGGGGGGGGTGAACACTGAAGCTTTCTTT. The whole variable domain, filled in from reference TRBV5-4 and TRBJ1-1, reads ETGVTQSPTHLIKTRGQQVTLRCSSQSGHNTVSWYQQALGQGPQFIFQYYREEENGRGNFPPRFSGLQFPNYSSELNVNALELDDSALYLCASRGGVNTEAFFGQGTRLTVV.

This clone was found a few times. The rearrangement joins TRBV14 to TRBJ2-7; no reliable D call. The germline V gene encodes CDR1 SGHDN and CDR2 FVKESK. Deletions cut 4 bases from V and 2 bases from J, with 15 bases between. This CDR3 spans 15 amino acids. CDR3 residues: CASSPPASGPYEQYF. The CDR3, as DNA: TGTGCCAGCAGCCCTCCCGCCTCAGGCCCCTACGAGCAGTACTTC.

The chain couples TRBV25-1 to TRBJ1-6; 7 nucleotides match TRBD1. The V and J ends lost 6 bases and 4 bases, in that order; junction bases with no gene match: 12. The V gene's germline CDR1 is MGHDK and CDR2 SYGVNS. This CDR3 contains 17 residues. DNA for the CDR3: TGTGCCAGCAGAGAAAGAACCGGGACAGCGTATAATTCACCCCTCCACTTT. It codes for CASRERTGTAYNSPLHF.

This clone was seen a handful of times. This chain links TRBV5-1 with TRBJ1-4, with D possibly TRBD1 on 5 matching bases. The germline V gene has CDR1 SGHRS and CDR2 YFSETQ. Trimming shortened V by 0 bases and J by 2 bases, and 5 bases separated the two germline ends. CDR3 length equals 14 residues. The CDR3 reads CASSLGQTNEKLFF. The CDR3 bases are TGCGCCAGCAGCTTGGGACAGACTAATGAAAAACTGTTTTTT.

This sequence joins TRBV7-2 and TRBJ1-6; no clear D gene. The CDR3 runs 16 residues. The V gene's germline CDR1 is SGHTA and CDR2 FQGNSA. The V gene lost 3 bases and the J gene lost 3 bases, with 12 bases spanning the gap. The CDR3 loop is CASSLRTADYNSPLHF. CDR3 bases: TGTGCCAGCAGCTTGAGAACAGCGGACTATAATTCACCCCTCCACTTT.

The CDR3 nucleotides are TGTGCCAGCAGTTTATCCCAAACGAGGCAGTTCTTC. This sequence encodes CASSLSQTRQFF. This sequence joins TRBV28 and TRBJ2-1, with unresolved D. V lost 1 base and J lost 12, with 10 bases in between. Germline lookup yields CDR1 MDHEN and CDR2 SYDVKM. The CDR3 is 12 residues long.

This clone was seen more than once but under ten times. The chain is built from TRBV6-5 and TRBJ1-1, with a tentative D call TRBD1 (6 bases). V was pared by 4 bases and J by 13 bases, with 22 bases between. Germline V CDR1 and CDR2: MNHEY, SVGAGI. The CDR3 is 14 amino acids. This chain's CDR3 is CASSSNTKQGSGFF. In DNA form, the CDR3 reads TGTGCCAGCAGTTCAAACACGAAACAGGGATCTGGTTTCTTT.

This clone appeared once. This chain uses TRBV19 with TRBJ1-1, with 9 bases fitting TRBD1. Germline lookup yields CDR1 LNHDA and CDR2 SQIVND (reference sequence). V dropped 5 bases and J dropped 3; count of bases not matched to a gene: 13. CDR3 length: 17 residues. Here the CDR3 DNA reads TGTGCCAGTAGTGCCAACCGGGACAGGGAAGAGGACACTGAAGCTTTCTTT. Residues: CASSANRDREEDTEAFF.

V gene TRBV28 combines with J gene TRBJ1-3, with D possibly being TRBD1 (5 bases). This CDR3 comprises 14 residues. CDR1 and CDR2 (germline): MDHEN, SYDVKM. V lost 6 bases and J 6 bases, leaving 15 bases between the germline ends. CDR3 loop: CASRTAGWENTIYF. CDR3 bases: TGTGCCAGCAGGACGGCAGGGTGGGAAAACACCATATATTTT.

This chain links TRBV19 with TRBJ1-1, with 9 nucleotides matching TRBD1. The CDR3 runs 15 residues. V shed 3 bases, J shed 4 bases, and the junction held 6 bases outside the gene matches. The V gene's germline CDR1 is LNHDA and CDR2 SQIVND (reference sequence). The CDR3 loop reads CASSIWGQGGTEAFF. CDR3 coding DNA: TGTGCCAGTAGTATCTGGGGACAGGGAGGCACTGAAGCTTTCTTT. Together with reference TRBV19 and TRBJ1-1, the CDR3 gives the full variable domain: DGGITQSPKYLFRKEGQNVTLSCEQNLNHDAMYWYRQDPGQGLRLIYYSQIVNDFQKGDIAEGYSVSREKKESFPLTVTSAQKNPTAFYLCASSIWGQGGTEAFFGQGTRLTVV.

This rearrangement joins TRBV7-2 to TRBJ1-2, with 11 nucleotides matching TRBD1. CDR3 length: 14 amino acids. V shed 4 bases, J shed 8 bases, and the junction held 6 bases outside the gene matches. CDR1 SGHTA and CDR2 FQGNSA come from the germline V gene. The CDR3, as DNA: TGTGCCAGCAGCTCGGACAGGGGGCGGAAGGGCTACACCTTC. Protein product: CASSSDRGRKGYTF.

The chain couples TRBV19 to TRBJ1-4; TRBD1 aligns across 10 bases. Germline V gives CDR1 LNHDA, CDR2 SQIVND (reference sequence). This CDR3 is built from 16 residues. V shed 5 bases, J shed 5 bases, and the junction held 8 bases outside the gene matches. CDR3 nucleotide sequence: TGTGCCAGTAGTGTCCCCCCGGGACAGGGGAATGAAAAACTGTTTTTT. Amino acids: CASSVPPGQGNEKLFF.

This chain links TRBV7-2 with TRBJ1-1, with 9 bases fitting TRBD1. Germline V gene lookup returns CDR1 SGHTA and CDR2 FQGNSA. CDR3 length equals 16 residues. The trim removed 5 bases at V and 4 bases at J, leaving 11 bases unmatched. DNA of the CDR3: TGTGCCAGCAGCCGTTCACGGGACAGGGATGGCACTGAAGCTTTCTTT. This sequence encodes CASSRSRDRDGTEAFF.